Listed here are 9 T cell receptor beta chains from one sample, sequenced in a study of T cell responses to AZD1222 COVID-19 vaccine. TCRdb's table, derived via immunoSEQ multiplex PCR, lists solely in-frame clones and lacks some. The profile covers around 190,000 clones, with 70% to 90% appearing a single time and roughly 12% taken by the ten largest. Sample: peripheral blood, taken 28 days after the second AZD1222 dose. The receptor source for this set is an adult who received the AZD1222 COVID-19 vaccine.

The rearrangement links TRBV6-1 to TRBJ1-2; D might be TRBD1 (5 bases). V lost 2 bases and J lost 8, with 15 bases in between. This CDR3 is built from 14 residues. CDR1 is MNHNS, CDR2 SASEGT, per germline. CDR3 DNA sequence: TGTGCCAGCAGTGAACCCCGGGGGTTGTGGGGCTACACCTTC. This codes for CASSEPRGLWGYTF.

V gene TRBV6-5 combines with J gene TRBJ2-7; TRBD2 aligns across 10 bases. This CDR3 is 13 amino acids long. V shed 5 bases, J shed 3 bases, and the junction held 1 base outside the gene matches. CDR1 MNHEY and CDR2 SVGAGI come from the germline V gene. CDR3 sequence reads: CASSPSGGYEQYF. The CDR3 region has the DNA TGTGCCAGCAGTCCTAGCGGGGGCTACGAGCAGTACTTC.

The CDR3 nucleotides read TGTGCCAGCAGCCAAGACACGAATCCTAACTATGGCTACACCTTC. Protein: CASSQDTNPNYGYTF. This rearrangement joins TRBV3-1 (or the pseudogene TRBV3-2) to TRBJ1-2; D is ambiguous. CDR3 length equals 15 residues. Germline CDR1 LGHDT, CDR2 YNNKEL (reference sequence). V lost 0 bases and J 0 bases, leaving 8 bases between the germline ends.

V usage is TRBV18 and J usage is TRBJ1-2; 10 bases match TRBD1. V lost 3 bases to trimming and J lost 8 bases; unmatched junction nucleotides: 6. This CDR3 has 14 amino acids. From germline, CDR1 is KGHSH and CDR2 LQKENI. CDR3 in DNA: TGTGCCAGCTCACCGGGACAGGGGACGGTCGGCTACACCTTC. Its translation is CASSPGQGTVGYTF.

The V gene is TRBV4-3, the J gene TRBJ2-3, with D unclear. V was shortened by 6 bases and J by 9 bases, with 13 bases between the two germline ends. This CDR3 is built from 12 residues. Germline-derived CDR1 and CDR2 are LGHNA and YSLEER. The CDR3 nucleotides are TGCGCCAGCAGTATCGGTGCCAACACGCAGTATTTT. Its protein product is CASSIGANTQYF.

V gene TRBV3-1 (or the pseudogene TRBV3-2) combines with J gene TRBJ1-4, with a tentative D call TRBD1 (5 bases). The V and J ends lost 1 base and 10 bases respectively, with 16 bases between them. CDR1 is LGHDT, CDR2 YNNKEL, per germline (reference sequence). The CDR3 is 15 residues long. The DNA of the CDR3 is TGTGCCAGCAGCCAAGCCGGGACTGGGTCCGGAAAACTGTTTTTT. It is translated as CASSQAGTGSGKLFF.

The J gene is TRBJ2-2, the V gene TRBV24-1; D is ambiguous. Germline V gene sequence: CDR1 KGHDR, CDR2 SFDVKD. V was cut by 7 bases and J by 2 bases, with 16 bases left in between. The CDR3 runs 16 residues. This CDR3 reads CATRAATIPNTGELFF. The CDR3 nucleotides read TGTGCCACCAGGGCGGCTACGATCCCCAACACCGGGGAGCTGTTTTTT.

The chain has TRBV27 and TRBJ1-2, with D perhaps matching TRBD1 (5 bases). Trimming took off 7 bases at V and 10 bases at J, with 46 bases between the two ends. The CDR3 covers 22 residues. The V gene's germline CDR1 is MNHEY and CDR2 SMNVEV (reference sequence). The CDR3 is CASTSPSLFEATVLSSSVLYTF. CDR3 coding DNA: TGTGCCAGCACCTCACCCTCCCTATTTGAGGCGACAGTCCTCAGTTCCTCGGTGCTCTACACCTTC.

The chain couples TRBV7-8 to TRBJ1-5; 7 positions agree with TRBD1. V dropped 4 bases and J dropped 5; count of bases not matched to a gene: 5. There are 14 residues in the CDR3. CDR1 and CDR2 from the germline V gene are SGHVS and FQNEAQ. This chain's CDR3 is CASSSRQGDQPQHF. CDR3 in DNA: TGTGCCAGCAGCTCCCGTCAGGGGGATCAGCCCCAGCATTTT.